Each of the 27 T cell receptor beta chains below was sequenced from the same sample in a study of blood T cell repertoires in COVID-19. Profiled with immunoSEQ multiplex PCR; TCRdb holds only in-frame clones, not every one. Of about 89,000 clones listed, about 95% are singletons. The sample taken for sequencing was peripheral blood. The origin of the receptors is a human donor with active COVID-19. The donor label of this sample is uncertain.

This chain links TRBV7-9 with TRBJ2-5; a weak D match, TRBD1 (6 bases). CDR3 length: 15 residues. Germline loops: CDR1 SEHNR, CDR2 FQNEAQ (reference sequence). Trimming shortened V by 3 bases and J by 0 bases, and 11 bases separated the two germline ends. As DNA, the CDR3 is TGTGCCAGCAGCTTCATGCGGACAGACCAAGAGACCCAGTACTTC. It is translated as CASSFMRTDQETQYF. Full variable domain (missing parts from reference TRBV7-9 and TRBJ2-5): DTGVSQNPRHKITKRGQNVTFRCDPISEHNRLYWYRQTLGQGPEFLTYFQNEAQLEKSRLLSDRFSAERPKGSFSTLEIQRTEQGDSAMYLCASSFMRTDQETQYFGPGTRLLVL.

CDR3 region: CASSSGNRNTEAFF. DNA of the CDR3: TGCGCCAGCAGCTCAGGAAACAGGAACACTGAAGCTTTCTTT. The chain couples TRBV5-1 to TRBJ1-1, with D uncertain. The germline CDR1 and CDR2 sequences are SGHRS and YFSETQ. Deletions cut 3 bases from V and 1 base from J, with 10 bases between. This CDR3 comprises 14 residues.

This clone was seen just once. Distinct nucleotide sequences in the sample also encode this CDR3. The gene calls are TRBV5-4 and TRBJ2-1; 11 bases are a match to TRBD2. CDR1 is SGHNT, CDR2 YYREEE, per germline (reference sequence). With V trimmed by 4 bases and J by 5 bases, 5 bases remained unmatched. The CDR3 runs to 15 residues. The CDR3 reads CASSPGTSGNNEQFF. CDR3 DNA: TGTGCCAGCAGCCCTGGGACTAGCGGTAACAATGAGCAGTTCTTC. Using reference TRBV5-4 and TRBJ2-1 for the parts outside the CDR3, the full variable domain is ETGVTQSPTHLIKTRGQQVTLRCSSQSGHNTVSWYQQALGQGPQFIFQYYREEENGRGNFPPRFSGLQFPNYSSELNVNALELDDSALYLCASSPGTSGNNEQFFGPGTRLTVL.

The count of this clone is one. This sequence joins TRBV5-4 and TRBJ2-3; 11 bases fit TRBD2. This CDR3 comprises 20 residues. V shed 3 bases and J 6 bases; nucleotides not matched to a gene: 21. Germline lookup yields CDR1 SGHNT and CDR2 YYREEE (reference sequence). The CDR3 DNA is TGTGCCAGCAGCTCGCGACGAACCGGGACTAGCGGCTGGACCGACGATACGCAGTATTTT. This codes for CASSSRRTGTSGWTDDTQYF.

This chain links TRBV18 with TRBJ2-5; D gene ambiguous. Trimming took 3 bases from V and 9 from J, leaving 14 bases between them. The CDR3 has 13 residues. Per the germline V gene, CDR1 is KGHSH and CDR2 is LQKENI. The CDR3 here is CASSPHETSAQYF. Here the CDR3 DNA reads TGTGCCAGCTCACCGCATGAAACCAGTGCCCAGTACTTC.

The CDR3 DNA reads as TGTGCCAGCAGCACGGACAGGACTTTTGAAAAACTGTTTTTT. Protein product: CASSTDRTFEKLFF. V usage is TRBV5-6 and J usage is TRBJ1-4, with 7 bases matching TRBD1. Germline CDR1 and CDR2: SGHDT and YYEEEE. V lost 4 bases, J lost 7 bases, and 7 bases stayed unmatched. CDR3 size: 14 residues.

The chain employs TRBV20-1 and TRBJ2-7; D unclear. The ends were cut back, 3 bases at V and 6 bases at J, with 21 bases in the middle. The germline V gene encodes CDR1 DFQATT and CDR2 SNEGSKA (reference sequence). The CDR3 is made up of 15 amino acids. CDR3 nucleotides: TGCAGTGCTAGTTCCCCCCTAGTCCAACCTGGCGAGCAGTACTTC. Translated: CSASSPLVQPGEQYF.

The chain couples TRBV5-4 to TRBJ1-1, with D possibly matching TRBD1 (6 bases). V shed 3 bases and J shed 3 bases, with 15 bases lying between them. The CDR3 runs 15 residues. Per germline, CDR1 SGHNT and CDR2 YYREEE (reference sequence). Written as DNA, the CDR3 is TGTGCCAGCAGCTACAGGTCCAGGGGTCACACTGAAGCTTTCTTT. As protein: CASSYRSRGHTEAFF.

The J gene is TRBJ2-7, the V gene TRBV6-5; D remains unclear. Germline V gives CDR1 MNHEY, CDR2 SVGAGI. V lost 8 bases, J lost 0 bases, and 8 bases lay in between. The CDR3 covers 12 residues. CDR3 in amino acids: CASARNSYEQYF. CDR3 coding DNA: TGTGCCAGCGCGAGGAACTCCTACGAGCAGTACTTC.

The chain employs TRBV12-3 or TRBV12-4 and TRBJ2-1, with 7 positions matching TRBD2. V lost 9 bases, J lost 9 bases, and 2 bases stayed unmatched. The CDR3 runs 10 residues. This chain's CDR3 is CASSGGEQFF. DNA of the CDR3: TGTGCCAGTTCGGGGGGTGAGCAGTTCTTC.

The chain employs TRBV3-1 (or the pseudogene TRBV3-2) and TRBJ1-5, with D tentatively TRBD1 (6 bases). Per germline, CDR1 LGHDT and CDR2 YNNKEL (reference sequence). The CDR3 totals 15 residues. The V end lost 6 bases, the J end lost 6 bases, and 18 bases lay between the germline ends. The CDR3 DNA follows: TGTGCCAGCAGTCACACAGGGTTGGGAGCTCAGCCCCAGCATTTT. Protein product: CASSHTGLGAQPQHF.

The chain couples TRBV18 to TRBJ2-1; 7 bases map to TRBD1. CDR1 and CDR2 (germline): KGHSH, LQKENI. V dropped 3 bases and J dropped 1; count of bases not matched to a gene: 3. The CDR3 runs to 15 residues. In DNA, the CDR3 is TGTGCCAGCTCACCCCGGGACAGATCCTACAATGAGCAGTTCTTC. Encoded protein: CASSPRDRSYNEQFF. The full variable domain, its missing parts supplied by reference TRBV18 and TRBJ2-1, is NAGVMQNPRHLVRRRGQEARLRCSPMKGHSHVYWYRQLPEEGLKFMVYLQKENIIDESGMPKERFSAEFPKEGPSILRIQQVVRGDSAAYFCASSPRDRSYNEQFFGPGTRLTVL.

The rearrangement links TRBV5-3 to TRBJ2-7; unclear D gene. TRBV5-3 is identified as an open reading frame with a role that is uncertain. CDR3 length equals 15 residues. The germline V and J ends were trimmed by 4 bases and 5 bases, with 19 bases remaining between them. CDR3 region: CARSQTRVWLHEQYF. Written as DNA, the CDR3 is TGTGCCAGAAGCCAGACCCGGGTGTGGTTGCACGAGCAGTACTTC.

The chain carries TRBV4-1 and TRBJ2-5, with 10 bases identical to TRBD2. This CDR3 region has 18 residues. Germline lookup yields CDR1 MGHRA and CDR2 YSYEKL. J was trimmed by 6 bases and V by 0 bases; bases with no gene match: 13. The CDR3 here is CASSQEPLAGAVRKTQYF. The DNA for the CDR3 is TGCGCCAGCAGCCAAGAACCGCTAGCGGGGGCCGTAAGAAAGACCCAGTACTTC.

The rearrangement uses TRBV6-6 and TRBJ2-7; TRBD1 agrees at 8 bases. Trimming removed 8 bases from V and 0 bases from J; junction bases left unmatched: 6. This CDR3 contains 14 residues. Per the germline V gene, CDR1 is MNHNY and CDR2 is SVGAGI (reference sequence). The CDR3 DNA sequence: TGTGCCAGCCAGAAGGGGACAGGCTCCTACGAGCAGTACTTC. This gives the protein CASQKGTGSYEQYF.

This chain uses TRBV2 with TRBJ2-5; D unresolved. V was pared by 4 bases and J by 2 bases, with 5 bases between. The germline CDR1 and CDR2 sequences are SNHLY and FYNNEI. The CDR3 loop spans 12 amino acids. This chain's CDR3 is CASSARQETQYF. The CDR3 DNA sequence: TGTGCCAGCAGTGCCCGTCAAGAGACCCAGTACTTC.

Only one count was recorded for this clone. The chain combines TRBV7-2 with TRBJ1-5; possibly TRBD1 for D (6 bases). Germline V lookup: CDR1 SGHTA, CDR2 FQGNSA. The CDR3 is 14 amino acids. V gave up 5 bases and J gave up 3 bases, with 11 bases separating them. DNA of the CDR3: TGTGCCAGCAGCAAAACAGGGTTCAATCAGCCCCAGCATTTT. Amino acid sequence: CASSKTGFNQPQHF.

V is TRBV6-5 and J is TRBJ2-3; D is unresolved. Germline assignment: CDR1 MNHEY and CDR2 SVGAGI. CDR3 length equals 15 residues. The V end lost 6 bases, the J end lost 0 bases, and 13 bases lay between the germline ends. CDR3: CASSSWPFSTDTQYF. Here the CDR3 DNA reads TGTGCCAGCAGCTCCTGGCCCTTCAGCACAGATACGCAGTATTTT.

This clone is a singleton in its sample. V usage is TRBV6-1 and J usage is TRBJ1-5; D not resolved. V was pared by 0 bases and J by 3 bases, with 18 bases between. CDR1 is MNHNS, CDR2 SASEGT, per germline. This CDR3 has 18 amino acids. The CDR3 sequence: CASSEALSTYQYNQPQHF. CDR3 nucleotide sequence: TGTGCCAGCAGTGAAGCGTTGTCGACATACCAATACAATCAGCCCCAGCATTTT.

The chain links TRBV4-1 to TRBJ2-1; 7 positions agree with TRBD2. Germline V CDR1 and CDR2: MGHRA, YSYEKL. With V trimmed by 2 bases and J by 9 bases, 1 base remained unmatched. The CDR3 totals 12 residues. The CDR3 reads CASSQIAGEQFF. The DNA for the CDR3 is TGCGCCAGCAGCCAAATAGCGGGTGAGCAGTTCTTC.

The V and J genes are TRBV27 and TRBJ1-5; D remains unclear. Trimming stripped 5 bases from V and 11 bases from J, with 22 bases between. CDR1 MNHEY and CDR2 SMNVEV come from the germline V gene (reference sequence). The CDR3 is made up of 15 amino acids. Here the CDR3 DNA reads TGTGCCAGCAGTCCCGCGGGGTTCGTCCTCGGGTCCCAGCATTTT. Its translation is CASSPAGFVLGSQHF.

This clone was counted a single time. This chain joins TRBV4-2 and TRBJ2-5; no definite D call. V was shortened by 0 bases and J by 5 bases, with 13 bases between the two germline ends. Germline V CDR1 and CDR2: LGHNA, YNFKEQ. This CDR3 contains 15 residues. CDR3 loop: CASSQEVSSRETQYF. CDR3 DNA sequence: TGTGCCAGCAGCCAAGAGGTATCTAGTAGGGAGACCCAGTACTTC.

A single count supports this clone. Written as DNA, the CDR3 is TGTGCCAGCAGTGACTCAGTAACAGGGGGCCTAAGCTTCACAGATACGCAGTATTTT. This codes for CASSDSVTGGLSFTDTQYF. The chain is built from TRBV6-4 and TRBJ2-3, with TRBD1 matching over 9 bases. V was clipped by 0 bases and J by 2 bases; unmatched bases: 12. The germline V gene encodes CDR1 MRHNA and CDR2 SNTAGT. CDR3 size: 19 residues.

The chain has TRBV27 and TRBJ1-4; 7 nucleotides match TRBD1. The CDR3 totals 15 residues. The V and J ends lost 3 bases and 3 bases, in that order; junction bases with no gene match: 4. Germline-derived CDR1 and CDR2 are MNHEY and SMNVEV (reference sequence). The CDR3 here is CASSLTGTANEKLFF. DNA of the CDR3: TGTGCCAGCAGTTTGACCGGGACAGCTAATGAAAAACTGTTTTTT. Based on the CDR3 plus reference TRBV27 and TRBJ1-4, the full variable domain is EAQVTQNPRYLITVTGKKLTVTCSQNMNHEYMSWYRQDPGLGLRQIYYSMNVEVTDKGDVPEGYKVSRKEKRNFPLILESPSPNQTSLYFCASSLTGTANEKLFFGSGTQLSVL.

This chain connects TRBV7-2 to TRBJ2-6, with D unresolved. The CDR3 covers 17 residues. CDR1 and CDR2 (germline): SGHTA, FQGNSA. Trimming removed 2 bases from V and 1 base from J, with 12 bases in between. CDR3 sequence reads: CASSLTPTLSGANVLTF. The DNA of the CDR3 is TGTGCCAGCAGCTTAACCCCGACACTGTCTGGGGCCAACGTCCTGACTTTC.

CDR3 bases: TGTGCCAGCAGCTTAGGGAGCGCCCGCCTTAATGAAAAACTGTTTTTT. This encodes CASSLGSARLNEKLFF. This rearrangement joins TRBV7-2 to TRBJ1-4; no firm D call. This CDR3 spans 16 amino acids. CDR1 and CDR2 from the germline V gene are SGHTA and FQGNSA. The V end lost 1 base, the J end lost 4 bases, and 13 bases lay between the germline ends.

The chain recombines TRBV29-1 with TRBJ2-3; possibly TRBD1 for D (5 bases). V lost 6 bases to trimming and J lost 4 bases, with 11 bases between them. The CDR3 covers 12 residues. From germline, CDR1 is SQVTM and CDR2 ANQGSEA. The CDR3: CSVDRQPDTQYF. DNA for the CDR3: TGCAGCGTAGACAGACAGCCAGATACGCAGTATTTT.